These 5 T cell receptor beta chains were all obtained from the same sample, sequenced in a study of regulatory T cells in long-lasting Graves disease (dated by TCRdb to about 2021). The library relied on multiplex PCR. TCRdb lists the instrument as Illumina HiSeq 4000. CDR3 regions were amplified by Arm-PCR with iRepertoire HTBI primers to construct TCR beta libraries. The public reads were reanalyzed by TCRdb: fastp trimming at Q25, MiXCR alignment, in-frame beta chains only. Records with the same CDR3 protein are collapsed into one entry carrying the most frequent genes and DNA. This sample gives some 450,000 distinct CDR3 sequences in total; less than 20% of them show up just once. The ten largest clonotypes hold roughly a tenth of the sample. The time point label here, explained by the study, means: newly diagnosed GD, antithyroid drugs for less than 3 months. RNA was extracted from PBMCs in TRIzol for both TCR sequencing and RNA sequencing.

These same records also appear under a second study, on T cells in Graves' hyperthyroidism and ophthalmopathy.

The material sequenced was peripheral blood mononuclear cells (PBMCs), taken at new diagnosis, from a patient treated with antithyroid drugs. These receptors originate from a woman under 40 with Graves disease. Donor details come from another sample of the same person, matched by shared clones.

This clonotype showed up many times. V usage is TRBV6-2 or TRBV6-3 and J usage is TRBJ2-7; D possibly corresponds to TRBD2 (6 bases). Trimming left V 5 bases short and J 4 bases short, with 15 bases between. Germline V gene data show CDR1 as MNHEY and CDR2 as SVGEGT. This CDR3 is 14 amino acids long. The CDR3 bases are TGTGCCAGCAGTCCTGGGATAGCGGAGTACGAGCAGTACTTC. It specifies CASSPGIAEYEQYF.

Many counts were recorded for this clonotype. This chain links TRBV6-1 with TRBJ1-4, with D unresolved. Germline V gene lookup returns CDR1 MNHNS and CDR2 SASEGT. Trimming stripped 1 base from V and 11 bases from J, with 14 bases between. This CDR3 has 14 amino acids. CDR3: CASSEVWTGIKLFF. The CDR3 DNA is TGTGCCAGCAGTGAAGTGTGGACTGGAATCAAACTGTTTTTT.

This clonotype was seen more than once but under ten times. V is TRBV5-1 and J is TRBJ2-7; a possible D gene is TRBD1 (7 bases). Trimming removed 3 bases from V and 3 bases from J, with 13 bases in between. Germline CDR1 and CDR2: SGHRS and YFSETQ. This CDR3 has 14 amino acids. The CDR3 reads CASSSEGTDYEQYF. CDR3 bases: TGCGCCAGCAGCTCGGAGGGGACAGACTACGAGCAGTACTTC.

This chain joins TRBV9 and TRBJ2-3; weak D call: TRBD1 (6 bases). Germline V gene sequence: CDR1 SGDLS, CDR2 YYNGEE. Trimming took 1 base from V and 2 from J, leaving 14 bases between them. The CDR3 contains 16 residues. The CDR3 nucleotides read TGTGCCAGCAGCGTATCGGGCAGGGGATTCACAGATACGCAGTATTTT. Translating gives CASSVSGRGFTDTQYF.

Points on this clonotype: One base away lies a much larger clone, so this may be a sequencing read error. The chain combines TRBV5-1 with TRBJ2-5; a possible D gene is TRBD2 (5 bases). V lost 4 bases to trimming and J lost 4 bases, with 20 bases between them. The CDR3 consists of 16 residues. CDR1 and CDR2 from the germline V gene are SGHRS and YFSETQ. CDR3 sequence: CASSQRADTVGETQYF. The CDR3 coding sequence is TGCGCCAGCAGCCAGAGGGCGGATACGGTTGGAGAGACCCAGTACTTC.